Listed below are T cell receptor beta chains from one sample, sequenced in a study of neurological immune-mediated disorders. TCRdb re-called the 5' RACE reads with MiXCR, one entry per CDR3 protein. The sample yields tens of thousands of distinct CDR3 sequences, 10% seen once. Sequencing was carried out using PBMCs. The receptors stem from a middle-aged man in good health. Each CDR3 is given with its conserved first and last residue. Fields, in order: clone size, J gene, D gene, V gene, CDR3 DNA, CDR3 protein. The D gene is left open where the match is weak. A clone size is listed for some rows: how often the clone was seen (once, few, many), or a class if it is expanded.

many TRBJ2-7 TRBD1 TRBV6-5 TGTGCCAGCAGTTACTCGGGACAGACGGGGTACGAGCAGTACTTC CASSYSGQTGYEQYF
many TRBJ2-7 - TRBV6-5 TGTGCCAGCGGGGAACGGGGACCGCCGAGCTCCTACGAGCAGTACTTC CASGERGPPSSYEQYF
many TRBJ1-1 - TRBV7-2 TGTGCCAGCAGCTTAGGGGGAATGGACACTGAAGCTTTCTTT CASSLGGMDTEAFF
many TRBJ2-5 - TRBV15 TGTGCCACCAGCAGCGGCGAAGAGACCCAGTACTTC CATSSGEETQYF
many TRBJ2-2 TRBD1 TRBV7-3 TGTGCCAGCAGCTCGACAGGGGGCGGGGAGCTGTTTTTT CASSSTGGGELFF
many TRBJ2-2 TRBD2 TRBV7-9 TGTGCCAGCAGCCCCGGGACTAGCGGGACCGGCATGGGGACCGGGGAGCTGTTTTTT CASSPGTSGTGMGTGELFF
many TRBJ2-7 - TRBV7-2 TGTGCCAGCAGCTTAGGAATAGGCCCCTACGAGCAGTACTTC CASSLGIGPYEQYF
many TRBJ2-6 - TRBV9 TGTGCCAGCAGCGTAGTTCTAGGGGGATACTCTGGGGCCAACGTCCTGACTTTC CASSVVLGGYSGANVLTF
few TRBJ2-1 - TRBV3-1 TGTGCCAGCAGCCAAGATCTCTCGTATATTCACAATGAGCAGTTCTTC CASSQDLSYIHNEQFF
- TRBJ2-7 - TRBV20-1 TGCAGTGCTAGAGCAACAGGGACCTACGAGCAGTACTTC CSARATGTYEQYF
many TRBJ2-1 - TRBV2 TGTGCCAGCAGTGAGATAGACAATGAGCAGTTCTTC CASSEIDNEQFF
- TRBJ2-2 TRBD2 TRBV29-1 TGCAGCGGAGGGACTAGCGGGGGCACCGGGGAGCTGTTTTTT CSGGTSGGTGELFF
many TRBJ2-1 TRBD2 TRBV25-1 TGTGCCAGCAGTGACCTTTCCAGCGGGGGGGCCAATGAGCAGTTCTTC CASSDLSSGGANEQFF
- TRBJ2-2 - TRBV6-2/TRBV6-3 TGTGCCAGCAGTTACTCGTTCACCGGGGAGCTGTTTTTT CASSYSFTGELFF
many TRBJ2-1 - TRBV5-1 TGCGCCAGCAGCTTGGCACAGGGATCTCGTAATGAGCAGTTCTTC CASSLAQGSRNEQFF
many TRBJ2-2 - TRBV12-3/TRBV12-4 TGTGCCAGCAGCCCATGGGGCGGGGAGCTGTTTTTT CASSPWGGELFF
once TRBJ1-2 - TRBV10-3 TGTGCCATCAGTGTCGAAGGAGCTAACTATGGCTACACCTTC CAISVEGANYGYTF
many TRBJ2-2 TRBD2 TRBV10-3 TGTGCCATCAGCGCCGGACTAGCGGGGGGGCCCAGCGCCGGGGAGCTGTTTTTT CAISAGLAGGPSAGELFF
many TRBJ2-5 TRBD2 TRBV20-1 TGCAGTGCTAGAGACCTTACACTAGCGGGGTTGGGGACCCAGTACTTC CSARDLTLAGLGTQYF
many TRBJ2-7 - TRBV20-1 TGCAGTGCTAGAGATGGTTCTAGCTACGAGCAGTACTTC CSARDGSSYEQYF
many TRBJ2-7 - TRBV7-9 TGTGCCAGCAGCCGAGACTTGATTAGCTCCTACGAGCAGTACTTC CASSRDLISSYEQYF
many TRBJ1-5 TRBD1 TRBV6-2/TRBV6-3 TGTGCCAGCACACGACAGGGTCAGCCCCAGCATTTT CASTRQGQPQHF
many TRBJ2-7 - TRBV29-1 TGCAGCGTTGAAGACGACGCGTGGGGGGGCCCAGGGGAGCAGTACTTC CSVEDDAWGGPGEQYF